This T cell receptor (beta chain) came from a study of CD8+CD57+ T cells in acquired aplastic anemia. Study-wide background: The DNA of sorted CD4+ and CD8+ cells averaged 3.2 ug.

Trimming pared 3 bases from V and 5 bases from J, leaving 14 bases between. The CDR3 sequence is 14 residues long. Germline V lookup: CDR1 SGDLS, CDR2 YYNGEE. Notes on this clonotype: Its antigen is not known.

CDR3 and TCR beta VDJ profiling relied on genomic DNA as the template. One entry per CDR3 protein results from TCRdb running MiXCR on the reads. The table records about 190,000 distinct CDR3 sequences, roughly 56% of them present only once. Study results and caveats: It was found that roughly 31 CD8+ CDR3 sequences were shared between patients and controls.

What was sequenced was sorted CD4+, CD8+, or CD8+CD57+ T cells (not recorded which) from PBMCs. This chain uses TRBV9 with TRBJ2-5, with D possibly matching TRBD2 (5 bases). This clonotype was sampled from a human donor in good health, serving as a control. The CDR3: CASSDKPGSETQYF. The CDR3 region has the DNA TGTGCCAGCAGCGACAAACCGGGGAGTGAGACCCAGTACTTC.